This TCR beta chain was captured by sequencing in a study of PD-L1 blockade in urothelial cancer. This sample's time point: pretreatment peripheral blood. Spike-ins of synthetic TCR analog templates went into each PCR. Repertoires were generated with immunoSEQ multiplex PCR, while TCRdb's copy carries only in-frame clones and drops some. The sample carries 87,000 or so clones, 84% recorded once. The CDR3 sequence is 17 residues long. Losses at the gene ends were 4 bases for V and 2 bases for J; bases not matched to a gene: 11. CDR1 and CDR2 from the germline V gene are SGHAT and FQNNGV. This specimen consisted of PBMCs, obtained around atezolizumab (anti-PD-L1) treatment. The receptor was isolated from a man aged 55 to 70 with urothelial cancer. The chain has TRBV11-2 and TRBJ2-3; 8 bases align to TRBD1. The CDR3 nucleotides are TGTGCCAGCAGCTCTGTGACAGGGGCCCCATCCACAGATACGCAGTATTTT. Protein sequence: CASSSVTGAPSTDTQYF.